The 26 T cell receptor beta chains listed next were all sequenced from one sample in a study of CD8 T cells in ankylosing spondylitis. TCRdb re-analysed the 5' RACE reads in MiXCR, keeping a single row per CDR3 protein. Among 200,000 or so distinct CDR3 sequences listed, approximately 18% were seen once. The sample taken for sequencing was blood, either unsorted or a sorted T cell fraction (not recorded which). The receptor source for this set is a male donor aged 5 to 30 with ankylosing spondylitis or in good health (not recorded which).

This clonotype was detected ten times or more. V and J are TRBV12-3 or TRBV12-4 and TRBJ2-7; TRBD1 or TRBD2 may be the D gene (6 bases each). Trimming took 2 bases from V and 2 from J, leaving 10 bases between them. The CDR3 contains 14 residues. DNA of the CDR3: TGTGCCAGCAGTTTACGGGGGCAACCCTACGAGCAGTACTTC. Translated: CASSLRGQPYEQYF.

The table lists this clonotype with many counts. The CDR3 protein is CASSRLGTSDVGANVLTF. The CDR3 nucleotides are TGCGCCAGCAGCCGCCTCGGGACTAGCGATGTTGGGGCCAACGTCCTGACTTTC. The V and J genes are TRBV5-1 and TRBJ2-6; 10 bases line up with TRBD2. CDR1 and CDR2 (germline): SGHRS, YFSETQ. The ends lost 4 bases at V and 3 bases at J; junction bases unmatched: 10. This CDR3 spans 18 amino acids.

This clonotype has ten or more counts. The gene calls are TRBV12-3 or TRBV12-4 and TRBJ1-6; no firm D call. The CDR3 has 15 residues. Trimming shortened V by 4 bases and J by 10 bases, and 17 bases separated the two germline ends. The CDR3 DNA reads as TGTGCCAGCAGTTACAAAAACGCGCGGGGATCACCCCTCCACTTT. It encodes CASSYKNARGSPLHF.

This clonotype was recorded many times. The DNA of the CDR3 is TGTGCCAGCAGCTCGGGCAACCGGGGACCGGGACACACAGATACGCAGTATTTT. Protein sequence: CASSSGNRGPGHTDTQYF. The rearrangement joins TRBV7-9 to TRBJ2-3; D perhaps matches TRBD1 (6 bases). The CDR3 contains 18 residues. V was trimmed by 4 bases and J by 2 bases, leaving 22 bases between them. Germline lookup yields CDR1 SEHNR and CDR2 FQNEAQ (reference sequence).

The rearrangement links TRBV29-1 to TRBJ2-1; 8 bases align to TRBD2. The germline V gene has CDR1 SQVTM and CDR2 ANQGSEA. CDR3 size: 13 residues. Trimming cost V 5 bases and J 6 bases; bases outside gene matches: 6. Here the CDR3 DNA reads TGCAGCGTTAGATCGGGAGGGCTCAATGAGCAGTTCTTC. This codes for CSVRSGGLNEQFF.

J is TRBJ2-5 and V is TRBV18; D gene uncertain. Trimming removed 1 base at V and 4 bases at J, with 7 bases between. Looked up from germline, CDR1 is KGHSH and CDR2 is LQKENI. The CDR3 length is 13 residues. Written as DNA, the CDR3 is TGTGCCAGCTCACCACGGATGGGAGAGACCCAGTACTTC. It codes for CASSPRMGETQYF.

This clonotype was counted ten times or more. This rearrangement joins TRBV29-1 to TRBJ2-2; the match to TRBD1 covers 9 bases. The ends lost 3 bases at V and 6 bases at J; junction bases unmatched: 5. This CDR3 spans 14 amino acids. Germline V gene sequence: CDR1 SQVTM, CDR2 ANQGSEA. CDR3 nucleotide sequence: TGCAGCGTTGAGGGGACAGGGTGGCCCGGGGAGCTGTTTTTT. It is translated as CSVEGTGWPGELFF.

The table lists this clonotype with many counts. This chain connects TRBV5-1 to TRBJ2-5; a possible D gene is TRBD1 (5 bases). The CDR3 consists of 15 residues. V gave up 3 bases and J gave up 2 bases, with 14 bases separating them. The germline V gene encodes CDR1 SGHRS and CDR2 YFSETQ. The CDR3 spells CASSSDITRQETQYF. CDR3 in DNA: TGCGCCAGCAGCTCGGACATCACACGACAAGAGACCCAGTACTTC.

V usage is TRBV4-2 and J usage is TRBJ2-5, with D hard to call. Germline V gene lookup returns CDR1 LGHNA and CDR2 YNFKEQ. The CDR3 length is 16 residues. V dropped 2 bases and J dropped 5 bases, with 18 bases sitting between them. CDR3 DNA: TGTGCCAGCAGCCAACGACCCCGGAATCGAGAGGAGACCCAGTACTTC. Its protein is CASSQRPRNREETQYF.

This clonotype has a count of ten or more. This chain links TRBV20-1 with TRBJ2-5, with D uncertain. The CDR3 consists of 15 residues. Looked up from germline, CDR1 is DFQATT and CDR2 is SNEGSKA (reference sequence). V was clipped by 0 bases and J by 2 bases, with 13 bases between them. The CDR3 protein is CSARDRAIGQETQYF. The CDR3 DNA is TGCAGTGCTAGAGATCGTGCAATTGGACAAGAGACCCAGTACTTC.

The J gene is TRBJ2-1, the V gene TRBV30; 8 bases line up with TRBD2. The CDR3 is made up of 15 amino acids. Trimming removed 0 bases from V and 2 bases from J; junction bases left unmatched: 3. Germline loops: CDR1 GTSNPN, CDR2 SVGIG (reference sequence). The DNA of the CDR3 is TGTGCCTGGAGTGTACTCGGGAGGGCCTACAATGAGCAGTTCTTC. Translated: CAWSVLGRAYNEQFF. The variable domain in full, with the rest retrieved from reference TRBV30 and TRBJ2-1, is SQTIHQWPATLVQPVGSPLSLECTVEGTSNPNLYWYRQAAGRGLQLLFYSVGIGQISSEVPQNLSASRPQDRQFILSSKKLLLSDSGFYLCAWSVLGRAYNEQFFGPGTRLTVL.

This clonotype appeared many times. The chain has TRBV4-3 and TRBJ1-6; D gene ambiguous. This CDR3 region has 16 residues. The germline gives CDR1 LGHNA, CDR2 YSLEER. Trimming took 1 base from V and 5 from J, leaving 12 bases between them. CDR3 bases: TGCGCCAGCAGCCAAGGTCGTCGCCCCGATAATTCACCCCTCCACTTT. Translating gives CASSQGRRPDNSPLHF.

This clonotype turned up a few times. This rearrangement joins TRBV20-1 to TRBJ2-5, with D unclear. CDR1 and CDR2 (germline): DFQATT, SNEGSKA (reference sequence). V was cut by 3 bases and J by 4 bases, with 15 bases left in between. This CDR3 region has 14 residues. CDR3 in amino acids: CSARATLMGETQYF. The CDR3 coding sequence is TGCAGTGCTAGGGCTACCTTGATGGGAGAGACCCAGTACTTC.

This clonotype showed up many times. V usage is TRBV5-1 and J usage is TRBJ2-2; D might be TRBD1 (6 bases). The CDR3 sequence is 16 residues long. Germline loops: CDR1 SGHRS, CDR2 YFSETQ. The V and J ends lost 6 bases and 4 bases respectively, with 19 bases between them. The chain's CDR3 is CASTYSLDSLTGELFF. CDR3 bases: TGCGCCAGCACCTATTCCCTGGACAGTCTCACCGGGGAGCTGTTTTTT.

This clonotype was seen repeatedly, ten times or more. The rearrangement joins TRBV29-1 to TRBJ2-1; D assignment may be TRBD1 or TRBD2 (6 bases each). Trimming cost V 6 bases and J 6 bases, with 12 bases left between them. This CDR3 spans 12 amino acids. The V gene's germline CDR1 is SQVTM and CDR2 ANQGSEA. CDR3 amino acids: CSVNRGANEQFF. The CDR3 DNA follows: TGCAGCGTCAATAGGGGGGCCAATGAGCAGTTCTTC.

The V gene is TRBV12-3 or TRBV12-4, the J gene TRBJ1-4; D ambiguous. Trimming pared 6 bases from V and 7 bases from J, leaving 15 bases between. This CDR3 spans 14 amino acids. The DNA for the CDR3 is TGTGCCAGCAGGCGGACGGGAGACGGTGAAAAACTGTTTTTT. This translates into CASRRTGDGEKLFF.

This clonotype was detected ten times or more. CDR3 sequence (DNA): TGTGCCAGCAGCTTGGTTGGGGGTGAGGGCAATGAGCAGTTCTTC. Translated, it gives CASSLVGGEGNEQFF. The chain uses TRBV5-6 and TRBJ2-1, with D perhaps given as TRBD1 or TRBD2 (5 bases each). V was shortened by 0 bases and J by 6 bases, with 13 bases between the two germline ends. The CDR3 has 15 amino acids. Germline CDR1 and CDR2: SGHDT and YYEEEE.

This clonotype was seen many times. The CDR3, as DNA: TGTGCCAGCACTGTACCCGATGGGATTCAGTACTTC. Translation gives CASTVPDGIQYF. The genes are TRBV2 and TRBJ2-4; D uncertain. CDR3 size: 12 residues. V gave up 7 bases and J gave up 10 bases, with 14 bases separating them. CDR1 SNHLY and CDR2 FYNNEI come from the germline V gene.

The CDR3 is CASSPPVGGGHEQFF. The CDR3 bases are TGTGCCAGCTCACCACCGGTCGGGGGAGGGCATGAGCAGTTCTTC. This chain connects TRBV18 to TRBJ2-1; 7 bases are shared with TRBD2. The V gene end was trimmed by 0 bases and the J gene end by 8 bases; junction bases not matched to a gene: 7. Germline V gene sequence: CDR1 KGHSH, CDR2 LQKENI. The CDR3 loop spans 15 amino acids.

This clonotype was counted many times. The chain is built from TRBV12-3 or TRBV12-4 and TRBJ2-1, with 12 bases fitting TRBD2. CDR3 size: 15 residues. Trimming cost V 7 bases and J 10 bases; bases outside gene matches: 11. The CDR3 coding sequence is TGTGCCAGCAACCCTAGCGGGAGGGCCTCCAGGGAGCAGTTCTTC. Protein sequence: CASNPSGRASREQFF.

This clonotype was found many times. V is TRBV6-6 and J is TRBJ2-1, with TRBD1 matching over 8 bases. The CDR3 has 16 amino acids. CDR1 and CDR2 from the germline V gene are MNHNY and SVGAGI (reference sequence). The V segment lost 6 bases and the J segment 3 bases; nucleotides outside the gene matches: 10. CDR3 in DNA: TGTGCCAGCAGCCTTGGGACAGGAGAAATCTACAATGAGCAGTTCTTC. This gives the protein CASSLGTGEIYNEQFF.

The chain employs TRBV20-1 and TRBJ2-1; D call uncertain. Germline V lookup: CDR1 DFQATT, CDR2 SNEGSKA (reference sequence). CDR3 length equals 14 residues. Trimming cost V 0 bases and J 5 bases, with 11 bases left between them. CDR3 nucleotide sequence: TGCAGTGCTAGAGATATCCGGGTGGACAATGAGCAGTTCTTC. Its protein product is CSARDIRVDNEQFF.

V gene TRBV7-2 combines with J gene TRBJ2-7; tentatively, D is TRBD1 (5 bases). Trimming removed 0 bases from V and 2 bases from J, with 11 bases in between. The CDR3 extends over 15 amino acids. Looked up from germline, CDR1 is SGHTA and CDR2 is FQGNSA. The DNA for the CDR3 is TGTGCCAGCAGCTTAGCCCTAGACAGCACCTACGAGCAGTACTTC. Translated, it gives CASSLALDSTYEQYF.

This clonotype has at least ten counts. The chain uses TRBV7-9 and TRBJ2-1; 13 bases align to TRBD2. Unmatched junction bases numbered 11, after V lost 1 base and J lost 2 bases. CDR3 length: 20 residues. CDR1 and CDR2 (germline): SEHNR, FQNEAQ (reference sequence). CDR3 region: CASSLGAWTSGSGAYNEQFF. The CDR3 nucleotides are TGTGCCAGCAGCTTAGGGGCTTGGACTAGCGGGAGTGGCGCCTACAATGAGCAGTTCTTC.

The chain is built from TRBV20-1 and TRBJ1-4; no reliable D call. Germline CDR1 is DFQATT and CDR2 is SNEGSKA (reference sequence). V was pared by 0 bases and J by 6 bases, with 11 bases between. The length of the CDR3 is 14 residues. CDR3 nucleotides: TGCAGTGCTAGAGATATCGACGGATATGAAAAACTGTTTTTT. Translating it yields CSARDIDGYEKLFF.

The CDR3 DNA reads TGCAGCGTTGAAGGCAGGGTCGGGGAGCTGTTTTTT. Protein: CSVEGRVGELFF. The chain recombines TRBV29-1 with TRBJ2-2, with TRBD1 as a possible D gene (5 bases). Germline V gives CDR1 SQVTM, CDR2 ANQGSEA. This CDR3 has 12 residues. Trimming removed 1 base from V and 7 bases from J, with 7 bases in between.